The following is a T cell receptor beta chain sequence with its context. This sample was taken from a study of Ad26.COV2.S vaccination and SARS-CoV-2 variants. Study at large: Donor got 5x10^10 or 1x10^11 viral particles of Ad26.COV2.S.

Germline loops: CDR1 SGDLS, CDR2 YYNGEE. V shed 3 bases and J 4 bases; nucleotides not matched to a gene: 6. The length of the CDR3 is 14 residues. Using immunoSEQ multiplex PCR, the repertoire was profiled, and TCRdb retains in-frame clones only, with some absent. The data contain about 350,000 clones, roughly 90% of them seen just once; the ten biggest clones take up roughly 10%. The sample's treatment: some 20 received Ad26.COV2.S at low or high dose, single or two shots; 5 received placebo; per-sample allocation not given. Material that was analyzed had been drawn on day 63 after the first vaccine or placebo injection.

This sample comprised peripheral blood, obtained in a trial of Ad26.COV2.S vaccine versus placebo. The gene calls are TRBV9 and TRBJ1-2; 7 bases line up with TRBD1. The receptor's source is a person between 18 and 60 years old who received the Ad26.COV2.S COVID-19 vaccine or a placebo. The CDR3 sequence is CASSGAGGSYGYTF. The CDR3 nucleotides are TGTGCCAGCAGCGGGGCAGGGGGGTCCTATGGCTACACCTTC.